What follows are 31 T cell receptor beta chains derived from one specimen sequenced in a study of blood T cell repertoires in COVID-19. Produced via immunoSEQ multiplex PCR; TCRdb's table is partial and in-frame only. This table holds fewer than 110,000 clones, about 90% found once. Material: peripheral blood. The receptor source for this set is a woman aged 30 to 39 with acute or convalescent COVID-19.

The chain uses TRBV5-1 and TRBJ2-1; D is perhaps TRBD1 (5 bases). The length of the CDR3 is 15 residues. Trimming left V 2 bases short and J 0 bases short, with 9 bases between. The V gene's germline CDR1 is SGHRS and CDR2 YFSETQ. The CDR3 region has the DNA TGCGCCAGCAGCTTAGACAGTTACTCCTACAATGAGCAGTTCTTC. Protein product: CASSLDSYSYNEQFF.

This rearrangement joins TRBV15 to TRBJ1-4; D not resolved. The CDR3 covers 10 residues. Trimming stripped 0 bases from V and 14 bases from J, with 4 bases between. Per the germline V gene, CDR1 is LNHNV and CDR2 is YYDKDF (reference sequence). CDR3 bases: TGTGCCACCAGCAGAGATCGGCTGTTTTTT. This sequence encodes CATSRDRLFF.

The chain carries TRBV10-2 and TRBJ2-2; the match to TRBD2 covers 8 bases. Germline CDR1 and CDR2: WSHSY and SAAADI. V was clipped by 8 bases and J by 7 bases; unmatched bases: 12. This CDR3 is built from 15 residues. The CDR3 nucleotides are TGCGCCAGCTCCCTGAGCGGGGGCCGGAACGGGGAGCTGTTTTTT. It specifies CASSLSGGRNGELFF.

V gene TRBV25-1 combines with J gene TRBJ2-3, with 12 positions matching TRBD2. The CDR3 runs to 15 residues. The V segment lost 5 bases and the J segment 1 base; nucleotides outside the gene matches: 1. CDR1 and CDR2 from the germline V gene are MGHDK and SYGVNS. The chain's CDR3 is CASSRTSGGTDTQYF. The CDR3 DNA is TGTGCCAGCAGTCGGACTAGCGGGGGCACAGATACGCAGTATTTT.

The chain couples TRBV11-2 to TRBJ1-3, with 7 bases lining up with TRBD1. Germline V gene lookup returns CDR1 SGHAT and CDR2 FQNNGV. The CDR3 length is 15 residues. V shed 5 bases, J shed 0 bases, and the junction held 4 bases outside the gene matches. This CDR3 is CASSPGGFSGNTIYF. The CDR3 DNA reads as TGTGCCAGCAGCCCAGGGGGTTTCTCTGGAAACACCATATATTTT.

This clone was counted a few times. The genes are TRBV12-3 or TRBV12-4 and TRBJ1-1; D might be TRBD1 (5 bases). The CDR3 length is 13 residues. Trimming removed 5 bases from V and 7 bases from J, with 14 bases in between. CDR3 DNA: TGTGCCAGCAGTCGGGGGGGTGGTAGTGAAGCTTTCTTT. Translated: CASSRGGGSEAFF.

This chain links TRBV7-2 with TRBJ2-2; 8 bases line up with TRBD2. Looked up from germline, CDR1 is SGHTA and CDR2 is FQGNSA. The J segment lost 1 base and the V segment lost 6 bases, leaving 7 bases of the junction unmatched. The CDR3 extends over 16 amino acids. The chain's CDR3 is CASSRPAGVNTGELFF. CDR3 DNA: TGTGCCAGCAGTCGGCCAGCGGGGGTGAACACCGGGGAGCTGTTTTTT.

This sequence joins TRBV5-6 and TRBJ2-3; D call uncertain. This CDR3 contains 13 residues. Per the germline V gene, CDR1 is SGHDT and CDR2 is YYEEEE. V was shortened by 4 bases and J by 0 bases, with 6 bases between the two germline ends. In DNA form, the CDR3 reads TGTGCCAGCAGCCTGACTAGCACAGATACGCAGTATTTT. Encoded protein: CASSLTSTDTQYF.

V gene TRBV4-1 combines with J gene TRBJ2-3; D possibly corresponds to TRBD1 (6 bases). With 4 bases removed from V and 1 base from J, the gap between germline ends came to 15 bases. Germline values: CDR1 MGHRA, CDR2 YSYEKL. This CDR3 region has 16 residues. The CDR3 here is CASSRGHGVGTDTQYF. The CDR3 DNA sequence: TGCGCCAGCAGCCGGGGACACGGGGTCGGCACAGATACGCAGTATTTT.

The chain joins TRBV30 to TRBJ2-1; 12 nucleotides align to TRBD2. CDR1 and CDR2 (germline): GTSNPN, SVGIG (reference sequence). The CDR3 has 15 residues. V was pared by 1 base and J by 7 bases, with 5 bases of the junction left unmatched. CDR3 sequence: CAWSALAGGRNEQFF. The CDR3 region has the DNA TGTGCCTGGAGTGCCCTAGCGGGGGGGCGAAATGAGCAGTTCTTC.

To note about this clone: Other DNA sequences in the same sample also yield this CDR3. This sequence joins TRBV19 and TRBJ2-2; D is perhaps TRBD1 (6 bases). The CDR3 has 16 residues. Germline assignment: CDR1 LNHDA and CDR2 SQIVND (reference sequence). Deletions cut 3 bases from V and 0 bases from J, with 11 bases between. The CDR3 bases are TGTGCCAGTAGTATCCTGGGGGCTGCGAACACCGGGGAGCTGTTTTTT. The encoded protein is CASSILGAANTGELFF.

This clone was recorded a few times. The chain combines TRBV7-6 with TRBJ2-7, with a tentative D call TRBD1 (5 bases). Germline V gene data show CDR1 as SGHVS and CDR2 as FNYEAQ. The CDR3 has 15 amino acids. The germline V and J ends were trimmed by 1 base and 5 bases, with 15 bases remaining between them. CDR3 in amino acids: CASSLVSRQGHEQYF. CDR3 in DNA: TGTGCCAGCAGCTTAGTAAGTAGGCAGGGCCACGAGCAGTACTTC.

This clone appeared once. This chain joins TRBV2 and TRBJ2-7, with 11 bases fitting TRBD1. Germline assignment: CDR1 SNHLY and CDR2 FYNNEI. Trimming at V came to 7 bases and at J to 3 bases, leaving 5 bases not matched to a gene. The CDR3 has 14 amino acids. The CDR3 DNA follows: TGTGCCAGCACTCCGGGACAGGGGGTCTACGAGCAGTACTTC. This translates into CASTPGQGVYEQYF.

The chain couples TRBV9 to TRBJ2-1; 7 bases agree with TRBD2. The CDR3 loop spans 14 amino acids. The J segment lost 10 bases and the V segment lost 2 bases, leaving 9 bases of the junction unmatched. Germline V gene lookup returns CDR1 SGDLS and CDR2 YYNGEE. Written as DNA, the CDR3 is TGTGCCAGCAGCGTGGGAGGGTCGACCAACGAGCAGTTCTTC. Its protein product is CASSVGGSTNEQFF. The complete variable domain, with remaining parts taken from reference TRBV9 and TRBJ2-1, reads DSGVTQTPKHLITATGQRVTLRCSPRSGDLSVYWYQQSLDQGLQFLIQYYNGEERAKGNILERFSAQQFPDLHSELNLSSLELGDSALYFCASSVGGSTNEQFFGPGTRLTVL.

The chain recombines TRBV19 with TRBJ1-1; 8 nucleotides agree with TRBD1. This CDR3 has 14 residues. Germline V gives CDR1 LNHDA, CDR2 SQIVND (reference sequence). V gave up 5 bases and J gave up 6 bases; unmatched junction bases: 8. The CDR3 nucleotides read TGTGCCAGTAGTCCCACGGACAGGGACGCTGAAGCTTTCTTT. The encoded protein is CASSPTDRDAEAFF. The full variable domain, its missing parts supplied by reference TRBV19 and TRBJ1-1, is DGGITQSPKYLFRKEGQNVTLSCEQNLNHDAMYWYRQDPGQGLRLIYYSQIVNDFQKGDIAEGYSVSREKKESFPLTVTSAQKNPTAFYLCASSPTDRDAEAFFGQGTRLTVV.

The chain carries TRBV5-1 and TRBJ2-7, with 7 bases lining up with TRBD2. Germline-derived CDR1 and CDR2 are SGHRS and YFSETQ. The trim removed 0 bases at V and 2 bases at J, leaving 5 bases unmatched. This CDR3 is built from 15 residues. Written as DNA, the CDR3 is TGCGCCAGCAGCTTGGTCAACAGCGGGGCCTACGAGCAGTACTTC. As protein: CASSLVNSGAYEQYF.

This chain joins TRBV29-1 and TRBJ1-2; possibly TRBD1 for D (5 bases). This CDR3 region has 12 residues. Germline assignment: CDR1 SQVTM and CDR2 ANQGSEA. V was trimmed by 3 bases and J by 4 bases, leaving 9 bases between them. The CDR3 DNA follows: TGCAGCGTTGACAGGGTTACCTATGGCTACACCTTC. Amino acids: CSVDRVTYGYTF.

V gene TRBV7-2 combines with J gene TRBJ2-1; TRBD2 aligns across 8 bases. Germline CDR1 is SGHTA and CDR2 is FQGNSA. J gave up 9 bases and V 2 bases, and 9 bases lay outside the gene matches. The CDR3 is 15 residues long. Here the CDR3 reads CASSLKAGGPGEQFF. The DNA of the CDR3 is TGTGCCAGCAGCTTAAAGGCGGGGGGTCCTGGTGAGCAGTTCTTC. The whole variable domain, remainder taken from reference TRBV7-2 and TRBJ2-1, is GAGVSQSPSNKVTEKGKDVELRCDPISGHTALYWYRQSLGQGLEFLIYFQGNSAPDKSGLPSDRFSAERTGGSVSTLTIQRTQQEDSAVYLCASSLKAGGPGEQFFGPGTRLTVL.

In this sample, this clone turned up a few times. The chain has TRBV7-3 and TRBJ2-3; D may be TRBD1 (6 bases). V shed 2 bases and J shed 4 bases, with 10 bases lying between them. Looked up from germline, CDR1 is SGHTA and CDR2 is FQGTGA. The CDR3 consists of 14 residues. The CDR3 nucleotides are TGTGCCAGCAGCTTACAGAAGGGGGCAGATACGCAGTATTTT. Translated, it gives CASSLQKGADTQYF.

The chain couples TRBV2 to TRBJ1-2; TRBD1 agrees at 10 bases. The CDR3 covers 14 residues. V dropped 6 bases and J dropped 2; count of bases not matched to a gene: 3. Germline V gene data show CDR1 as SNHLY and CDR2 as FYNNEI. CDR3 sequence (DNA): TGTGCCAGCAGGTTGGGACAGGGGAACTATGGCTACACCTTC. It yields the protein CASRLGQGNYGYTF.

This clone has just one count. The CDR3 sequence: CASSLGATSPDYGYTF. As DNA, the CDR3 is TGTGCCAGCAGCTTGGGGGCGACCTCCCCCGACTATGGCTACACCTTC. This chain links TRBV5-4 with TRBJ1-2, with no clear D. This CDR3 is 16 amino acids long. The V end lost 0 bases, the J end lost 3 bases, and 15 bases lay between the germline ends. Germline-derived CDR1 and CDR2 are SGHNT and YYREEE (reference sequence).

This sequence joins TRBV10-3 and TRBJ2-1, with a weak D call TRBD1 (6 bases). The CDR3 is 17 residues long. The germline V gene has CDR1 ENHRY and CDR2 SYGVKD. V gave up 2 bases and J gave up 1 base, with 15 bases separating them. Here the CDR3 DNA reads TGTGCCATCAGTGAGGGGGGCCCGTGGGGTTCCTACAATGAGCAGTTCTTC. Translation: CAISEGGPWGSYNEQFF.

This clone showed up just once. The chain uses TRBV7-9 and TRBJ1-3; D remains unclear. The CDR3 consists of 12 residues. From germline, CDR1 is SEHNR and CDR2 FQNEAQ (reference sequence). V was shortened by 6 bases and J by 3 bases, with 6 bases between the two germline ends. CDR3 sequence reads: CASSPGGNTIYF. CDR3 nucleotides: TGTGCCAGCAGTCCCGGTGGAAACACCATATATTTT.

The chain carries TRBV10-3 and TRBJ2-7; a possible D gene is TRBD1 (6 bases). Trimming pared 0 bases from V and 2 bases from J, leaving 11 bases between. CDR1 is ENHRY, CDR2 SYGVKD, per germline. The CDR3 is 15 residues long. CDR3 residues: CAISESMGTPYEQYF. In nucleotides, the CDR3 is TGTGCCATCAGTGAGTCGATGGGGACACCCTACGAGCAGTACTTC.

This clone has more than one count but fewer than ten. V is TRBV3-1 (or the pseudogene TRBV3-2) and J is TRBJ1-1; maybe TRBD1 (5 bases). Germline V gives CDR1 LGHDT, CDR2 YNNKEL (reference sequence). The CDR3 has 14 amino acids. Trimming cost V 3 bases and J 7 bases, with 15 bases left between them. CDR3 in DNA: TGTGCCAGCAGCCAGGGGGGTAACCCCGGTGAAGCTTTCTTT. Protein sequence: CASSQGGNPGEAFF.

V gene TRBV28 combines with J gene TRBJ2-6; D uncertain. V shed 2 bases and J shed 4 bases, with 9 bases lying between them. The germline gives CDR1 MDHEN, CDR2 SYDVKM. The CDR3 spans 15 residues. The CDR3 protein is CASSLARLGANVLTF. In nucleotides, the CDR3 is TGTGCCAGCAGTTTAGCCCGACTCGGGGCCAACGTCCTGACTTTC.

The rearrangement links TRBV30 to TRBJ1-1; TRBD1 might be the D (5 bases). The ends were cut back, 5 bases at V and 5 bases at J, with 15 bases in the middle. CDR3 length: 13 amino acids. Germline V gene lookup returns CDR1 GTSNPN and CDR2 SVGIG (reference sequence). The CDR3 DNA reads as TGTGCCTGGGAAACCGGGACTTTAACTGAAGCTTTCTTT. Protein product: CAWETGTLTEAFF.

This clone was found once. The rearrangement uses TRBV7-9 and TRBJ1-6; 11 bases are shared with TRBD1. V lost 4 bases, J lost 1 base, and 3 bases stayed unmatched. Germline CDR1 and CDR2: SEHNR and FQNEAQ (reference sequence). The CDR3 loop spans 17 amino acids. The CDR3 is CASSSGQGASYNSPLHF. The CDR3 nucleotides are TGTGCCAGCAGCTCTGGACAGGGGGCTTCCTATAATTCACCCCTCCACTTT.

The CDR3 sequence is CASSLEGRGTEAFF. As DNA, the CDR3 is TGCGCCAGCAGCTTGGAGGGTAGAGGGACTGAAGCTTTCTTT. This chain links TRBV5-1 with TRBJ1-1; the D is unclear. The CDR3 is made up of 14 amino acids. Germline loops: CDR1 SGHRS, CDR2 YFSETQ. Trimming pared 0 bases from V and 5 bases from J, leaving 11 bases between.

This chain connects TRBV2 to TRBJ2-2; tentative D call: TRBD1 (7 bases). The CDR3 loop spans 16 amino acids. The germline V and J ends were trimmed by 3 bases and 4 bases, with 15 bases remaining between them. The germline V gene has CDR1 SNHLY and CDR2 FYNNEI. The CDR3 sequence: CASSDPGGPSTGELFF. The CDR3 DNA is TGTGCCAGCAGTGACCCAGGGGGGCCGAGCACCGGGGAGCTGTTTTTT.

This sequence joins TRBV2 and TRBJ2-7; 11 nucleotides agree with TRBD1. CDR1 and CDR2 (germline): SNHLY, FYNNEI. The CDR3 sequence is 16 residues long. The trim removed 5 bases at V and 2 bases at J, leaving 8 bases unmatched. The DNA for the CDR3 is TGTGCCAGCAGTATTGGACAGGGGGCATCTCCCTACGAGCAGTACTTC. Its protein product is CASSIGQGASPYEQYF.